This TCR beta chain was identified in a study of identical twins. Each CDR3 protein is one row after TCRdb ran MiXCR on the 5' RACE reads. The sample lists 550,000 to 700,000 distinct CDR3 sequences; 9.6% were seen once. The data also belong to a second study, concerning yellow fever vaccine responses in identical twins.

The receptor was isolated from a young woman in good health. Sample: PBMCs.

CDR3 loop: CSARGQYTDTQYF. The CDR3 DNA is TGCAGTGCTAGAGGGCAGTACACAGATACGCAGTATTTT. The chain recombines TRBV20-1 with TRBJ2-3; unclear D gene. CDR1 is DFQATT, CDR2 SNEGSKA, per germline (reference sequence). The CDR3 is 13 amino acids. V dropped 1 base and J dropped 2 bases, with 7 bases sitting between them.